Below are 25 T cell receptor beta chains sequenced from a single sample in a study of identical twins. TCRdb re-derived calls from the 5' RACE reads in MiXCR, one entry per CDR3 protein. Counted here are 1,800,000 or so distinct CDR3 sequences, 32% occurring once; the ten biggest clones make up about 0.3%. The specimen sequenced was cord blood. These receptors were collected from a newborn girl in good health.

There are a few counts of this clonotype. The chain recombines TRBV6-1 with TRBJ1-2, with TRBD1 matching 7 bases. With V trimmed by 7 bases and J by 3 bases, 11 bases remained unmatched. The length of the CDR3 is 15 residues. CDR1 and CDR2 (germline): MNHNS, SASEGT. This chain's CDR3 is CASTEGGQWDYGYTF. In DNA form, the CDR3 reads TGTGCCAGCACCGAGGGGGGACAGTGGGACTATGGCTACACCTTC.

This CDR3 is CASSKRQSSYEQYF. The CDR3 coding sequence is TGTGCCAGTAGTAAAAGACAGAGCTCCTACGAGCAGTACTTC. V usage is TRBV19 and J usage is TRBJ2-7; TRBD1 might be the D (5 bases). Germline CDR1 is LNHDA and CDR2 is SQIVND (reference sequence). The germline V and J ends were trimmed by 4 bases and 0 bases, with 10 bases remaining between them. This CDR3 is built from 14 residues.

On this clonotype itself: Its ends do not fully match the called genes, so a read error is possible. The chain links TRBV2 to TRBJ2-1; 11 bases fit TRBD2. In germline, CDR1 is SNHLY, CDR2 FYNNEI. This CDR3 is 15 amino acids long. CDR3 amino acids: CASSDGTSGYSEQFF. The CDR3 DNA reads as TGTGCCAGTAGTGACGGGACTAGCGGTTACAGTGAGCAGTTCTTC.

In this sample, this clonotype turned up once. The gene calls are TRBV27 and TRBJ2-1, with TRBD2 identical over 8 bases. With V trimmed by 1 base and J by 3 bases, 5 bases remained unmatched. Germline V gives CDR1 MNHEY, CDR2 SMNVEV (reference sequence). This CDR3 comprises 16 residues. CDR3 DNA sequence: TGTGCCAGCAGTTTATACGGGAGGGCCGTCTACAATGAGCAGTTCTTC. Its protein product is CASSLYGRAVYNEQFF.

V usage is TRBV20-1 and J usage is TRBJ1-1; the D gene is possibly TRBD1 (6 bases). The V end lost 3 bases, the J end lost 1 base, and 9 bases lay between the germline ends. From germline, CDR1 is DFQATT and CDR2 SNEGSKA (reference sequence). The CDR3 is 13 amino acids. The CDR3 region has the DNA TGCAGTGCTAGCGGGGGGGCGAACACTGAAGCTTTCTTT. It translates to CSASGGANTEAFF.

J is TRBJ2-5 and V is TRBV5-1, with D possibly called TRBD1 or TRBD2 (5 bases each). Germline-derived CDR1 and CDR2 are SGHRS and YFSETQ. The CDR3 length is 15 residues. Between the trimmed V and J ends, which lost 0 bases and 3 bases, there was a span of 12 bases. For the CDR3, the DNA is TGCGCCAGCAGCTTGGCCTTTGGGACGGAAGAGACCCAGTACTTC. Encoded protein: CASSLAFGTEETQYF.

This clonotype was counted at least ten times. Sequence at one end of the junction differs from germline and may be a read error. The chain employs TRBV7-9 and TRBJ2-3; unclear D gene. CDR3 size: 11 residues. Per germline, CDR1 SEHNR and CDR2 FQNEAQ (reference sequence). CDR3 loop: CASSTADTQYF. CDR3 nucleotides: TGCGCCAGCAGCACGGCAGATACGCAGTATTTT.

This sequence joins TRBV6-5 and TRBJ2-3; perhaps TRBD1 as D (6 bases). The CDR3 spans 14 residues. Trimming took 4 bases from V and 6 from J, leaving 14 bases between them. Per germline, CDR1 MNHEY and CDR2 SVGAGI. This CDR3 reads CASSSRTVSDTQYF. The DNA of the CDR3 is TGTGCCAGCAGTTCCCGGACAGTTTCGGATACGCAGTATTTT.

This rearrangement joins TRBV24-1 to TRBJ2-1, with D tentatively TRBD2 (5 bases). V shed 7 bases and J shed 6 bases, with 12 bases lying between them. CDR3 length equals 13 residues. Germline CDR1 reads KGHDR; CDR2 reads SFDVKD. The CDR3 loop reads CATRDPTSNEQFF. CDR3 bases: TGTGCCACCAGAGACCCAACTAGCAATGAGCAGTTCTTC.

The chain recombines TRBV20-1 with TRBJ2-1; 9 positions agree with TRBD2. There are 17 residues in the CDR3. Germline-derived CDR1 and CDR2 are DFQATT and SNEGSKA (reference sequence). With 6 bases clipped from V and 4 bases from J, the junction kept 16 bases outside the gene matches. CDR3 amino acids: CSANIAGVGTLYNEQFF. In DNA form, the CDR3 reads TGCAGTGCCAATATAGCGGGGGTTGGAACCCTATACAATGAGCAGTTCTTC.

Worth noting for this clonotype: An end of the junction does not agree with germline; a read error may underlie this. Here the CDR3 DNA reads TGTGCCAACAGCCGTTTTCGCAATGAGCAGTTCTTC. This translates into CANSRFRNEQFF. The rearrangement links TRBV14 to TRBJ2-1; D is uncertain. In germline, CDR1 is SGHDN, CDR2 FVKESK. The CDR3 length is 12 residues.

This chain uses TRBV4-1 with TRBJ2-7; 9 bases map to TRBD1. The CDR3 contains 17 residues. V lost 4 bases to trimming and J lost 3 bases; unmatched junction nucleotides: 13. Germline loops: CDR1 MGHRA, CDR2 YSYEKL. CDR3 in DNA: TGCGCCAGCAGCCTTGGTTTTCGGGACAGGGAAGACTACGAGCAGTACTTC. It translates to CASSLGFRDREDYEQYF.

The genes are TRBV4-1 and TRBJ1-1, with unresolved D. The germline CDR1 and CDR2 sequences are MGHRA and YSYEKL. CDR3 length: 16 residues. V dropped 0 bases and J dropped 5 bases, with 16 bases sitting between them. The DNA of the CDR3 is TGCGCCAGCAGCCAAGAGGTCGGGTCCCCGGGAACTGAAGCTTTCTTT. This codes for CASSQEVGSPGTEAFF.

The genes are TRBV7-9 and TRBJ2-7; tentative D call: TRBD1 (5 bases). The CDR3 consists of 16 residues. Trimming removed 5 bases at V and 4 bases at J, with 21 bases between. Germline CDR1 SEHNR, CDR2 FQNEAQ (reference sequence). The CDR3 DNA reads as TGTGCCAGCAGCCCCCCAGGGCCCCCCTTCTCGTACGAGCAGTACTTC. It translates to CASSPPGPPFSYEQYF.

This clonotype was detected only a few times. The gene calls are TRBV6-5 and TRBJ2-1; 7 positions agree with TRBD1. Trimming cost V 2 bases and J 7 bases; bases outside gene matches: 2. CDR3 length: 13 residues. The germline gives CDR1 MNHEY, CDR2 SVGAGI. The CDR3 DNA follows: TGTGCCAGCAGTTACGGGACAGCAAATGAGCAGTTCTTC. This encodes CASSYGTANEQFF.

This clonotype was seen a few times. V and J are TRBV30 and TRBJ2-3; tentative D call: TRBD2 (5 bases). Deletions cut 3 bases from V and 2 bases from J, with 9 bases between. This CDR3 has 13 residues. Germline-derived CDR1 and CDR2 are GTSNPN and SVGIG (reference sequence). The CDR3 nucleotides are TGTGCCTGGAGCCCGGGAATCACAGATACGCAGTATTTT. Translated: CAWSPGITDTQYF. Variable domain in full (rest from reference TRBV30 and TRBJ2-3): SQTIHQWPATLVQPVGSPLSLECTVEGTSNPNLYWYRQAAGRGLQLLFYSVGIGQISSEVPQNLSASRPQDRQFILSSKKLLLSDSGFYLCAWSPGITDTQYFGPGTRLTVL.

A few counts support this clonotype. The chain uses TRBV14 and TRBJ1-1, with 9 bases identical to TRBD1. Germline V lookup: CDR1 SGHDN, CDR2 FVKESK. Trimming at V came to 1 base and at J to 3 bases, leaving 12 bases not matched to a gene. This CDR3 contains 18 residues. This chain's CDR3 is CASSQGIATGGFDTEAFF. The CDR3 bases are TGTGCCAGCAGCCAAGGAATAGCGACAGGGGGGTTTGACACTGAAGCTTTCTTT. Together with reference TRBV14 and TRBJ1-1, the CDR3 gives the full variable domain: EAGVTQFPSHSVIEKGQTVTLRCDPISGHDNLYWYRRVMGKEIKFLLHFVKESKQDESGMPNNRFLAERTGGTYSTLKVQPAELEDSGVYFCASSQGIATGGFDTEAFFGQGTRLTVV.

V gene TRBV27 combines with J gene TRBJ2-1; 13 bases align to TRBD2. This CDR3 contains 14 residues. The germline gives CDR1 MNHEY, CDR2 SMNVEV (reference sequence). Losses at the gene ends were 6 bases for V and 7 bases for J; bases not matched to a gene: 3. CDR3: CASRETSGGNEQFF. CDR3 DNA sequence: TGTGCCAGCAGAGAGACTAGCGGGGGGAATGAGCAGTTCTTC.

The chain carries TRBV7-2 and TRBJ2-4; maybe TRBD1 (5 bases). CDR3 size: 13 residues. Trimming took off 5 bases at V and 1 base at J, with 6 bases between the two ends. The germline gives CDR1 SGHTA, CDR2 FQGNSA. The CDR3 DNA is TGTGCCAGCAGCCGACAGGCCAAAAACATTCAGTACTTC. This encodes CASSRQAKNIQYF.

V gene TRBV7-9 combines with J gene TRBJ2-1, with D hard to call. V dropped 7 bases and J dropped 0 bases, with 7 bases sitting between them. Germline CDR1 SEHNR, CDR2 FQNEAQ (reference sequence). CDR3 size: 13 residues. CDR3 region: CASMWSSYNEQFF. The CDR3 DNA is TGTGCCAGCATGTGGAGCTCCTACAATGAGCAGTTCTTC.

This clonotype was counted only a few times. This sequence joins TRBV5-5 and TRBJ1-2; weak D call: TRBD1 (6 bases). Trimming stripped 1 base from V and 2 bases from J, with 9 bases between. Germline V gene data show CDR1 as SGHKS and CDR2 as YYEKEE (reference sequence). This CDR3 comprises 14 residues. CDR3 sequence reads: CASSLIQGNYGYTF. DNA for the CDR3: TGTGCCAGCAGCTTGATCCAGGGGAACTATGGCTACACCTTC.

This chain joins TRBV3-1 and TRBJ2-4, with 7 bases aligning to TRBD2. V gave up 3 bases and J gave up 6 bases; unmatched junction bases: 14. The CDR3 contains 17 residues. The germline V gene has CDR1 LGHDT and CDR2 YNNKEL (reference sequence). The CDR3 DNA follows: TGTGCCAGCAGCCAGGCCTCGGGGGGACTCCTCTTAAACATTCAGTACTTC. It is translated as CASSQASGGLLLNIQYF.

The CDR3 sequence is CATSVSVNTEAFF. DNA of the CDR3: TGTGCCACCAGCGTCTCGGTGAACACTGAAGCTTTCTTT. The V gene is TRBV15, the J gene TRBJ1-1; D is unresolved. There are 13 residues in the CDR3. CDR1 is LNHNV, CDR2 YYDKDF, per germline (reference sequence). V was trimmed by 5 bases and J by 0 bases, leaving 7 bases between them.

This clonotype was counted a single time. The chain couples TRBV12-3 or TRBV12-4 to TRBJ2-1; 11 nucleotides line up with TRBD2. The J call is uncertain, as TRBJ2-7 better fits the DNA end. The CDR3 has 20 residues. The CDR3 reads CASSFRPLRLAGPHYNEQYF. CDR3 coding DNA: TGTGCCAGCAGTTTTCGGCCCCTCCGACTAGCGGGGCCTCACTACAATGAGCAGTACTTC.

This chain connects TRBV4-2 to TRBJ2-2, with D possibly called TRBD1 or TRBD2 (5 bases each). From germline, CDR1 is LGHNA and CDR2 YNFKEQ. Trimming stripped 0 bases from V and 7 bases from J, with 12 bases between. This CDR3 contains 15 residues. CDR3 loop: CASSQEGTLVGELFF. The CDR3 DNA sequence: TGTGCCAGCAGCCAAGAAGGGACCCTTGTCGGGGAGCTGTTTTTT.